A selection of T cell receptor beta chains follows, all from one sample in a study of CDR3 diversity in severe acne. MiXCR, run by TCRdb on the PCR reads, gives a single entry per CDR3 protein. The table records about 85,000 distinct CDR3 sequences, about 50% of them present only once. The sequenced sample consisted of blood. These receptors came from a male donor in good health, serving as a control. The CDR3 runs from the conserved cysteine through the conserved F or W. A D gene is named only where the DNA matches it firmly. Clone size is stated in some rows and not others, as once, few, many or a class when expanded.

size	D	V	J	DNA	CDR3
many	-	TRBV5-6	TRBJ1-4	TGTGCCAGCAGCTTGGTGGCGAATGAAAAACTGTTTTTT	CASSLVANEKLFF
once	-	TRBV6-1	TRBJ1-1	TGTGCCCGCAGCTCCCCCTCGGGGTTAGGGATGAACACTGAAGCTTTCTTT	CARSSPSGLGMNTEAFF
-	TRBD2	TRBV6-1	TRBJ2-1	TGTGCCACAGGATTCGGGACTAGCGGGAAATTGGATGAGCAGTTCTTC	CATGFGTSGKLDEQFF
few	-	TRBV5-8	TRBJ1-2	TGTGCCAGCAGCACTCAGACAGAGGGCTACACCTTC	CASSTQTEGYTF
-	TRBD1	TRBV7-2	TRBJ2-7	TGTGCCAGCAGCCCCGGACAGGGTTCCGGGGAGCAGTACTTC	CASSPGQGSGEQYF
-	TRBD2	TRBV20-1	TRBJ2-7	TGCAGTGCTTCCGGGACTAGCGGCTACGAGCAGCACTTC	CSASGTSGYEQHF
-	-	TRBV24-1	TRBJ2-3	TGTGCCACCAGTGGAGCGCCTAGCACAGATACGCAGTATTTT	CATSGAPSTDTQYF
few	TRBD1	TRBV20-1	TRBJ1-5	TGCAGTGCCCTGGGACAGTCGGGCAATCAGCCCCAGCATTTT	CSALGQSGNQPQHF
-	TRBD2	TRBV7-9	TRBJ2-7	TGTGCCAGCAGCTGGCGGGGGTACAACTACGAGCAGTACTTC	CASSWRGYNYEQYF
-	TRBD1	TRBV10-3	TRBJ1-1	TGTGCCATCAATCGACAGGGATACACTGAAGCTTTCTTT	CAINRQGYTEAFF
few	-	TRBV5-1	TRBJ1-4	TGCGCCAGCAGCTTAGGAGGGTCAACTAATGAAAAACTGTTTTTT	CASSLGGSTNEKLFF
many	-	TRBV12-3/TRBV12-4	TRBJ1-3	TGTGCCAGCACCTCCCGGTACCGCTCTGGAAACACCATATATTTT	CASTSRYRSGNTIYF
many	TRBD2	TRBV12-3/TRBV12-4	TRBJ2-1	TGTGCCAGTACACAAAGGGGAGGTACCGGGACTAGGCAGTTCTTC	CASTQRGGTGTRQFF
-	-	TRBV9	TRBJ2-2	TGTGCCAGCAGCGCCTACACCGGGGAGCTGTTTTTT	CASSAYTGELFF
-	-	TRBV5-1	TRBJ2-3	TGCGCCAGCAGCTTGATATTAGCCACAGATACGCAGTATTTT	CASSLILATDTQYF
-	TRBD1	TRBV20-1	TRBJ1-2	TGCAGTGCTAGAAAGGGACAGGGGGAGAGCTACACCTTC	CSARKGQGESYTF
-	TRBD2	TRBV11-1	TRBJ2-3	TGTGCCAGCAGCTGTAGGGTAGCGGGAGCCGATACGCAGTATTTT	CASSCRVAGADTQYF
-	TRBD2	TRBV20-1	TRBJ2-7	TGCAGTGCTATCTCCGGGACTAGCGGGGGGGTTTCCTACGAGCAGTACTTC	CSAISGTSGGVSYEQYF
few	-	TRBV9	TRBJ1-3	TGTGCCAGCAGCGTAGAAGGGGCCGGAAACACCATATATTTT	CASSVEGAGNTIYF
-	-	TRBV19	TRBJ1-1	TGTGCCAGTAGTATAGGTGTGGAGGACACTGAAGCTTTCTTT	CASSIGVEDTEAFF
-	-	TRBV5-1	TRBJ2-1	TGCGCCAGCAGCACGCCGGGACAACGGGATGAGCAGTTCTTC	CASSTPGQRDEQFF
-	-	TRBV6-4	TRBJ2-5	TGTGCCAGCAGTGAGTGGGGTAACAATCAGCCCCAGTACTTC	CASSEWGNNQPQYF
-	TRBD1	TRBV7-3	TRBJ2-7	TGTGCCAGCAGCTTAATACAGGGGGGCGAGCAGTACTTC	CASSLIQGGEQYF
many	-	TRBV29-1	TRBJ1-2	TGCAGCGCCTGGTCCGGGGAATCACAAGGCTACACCTTC	CSAWSGESQGYTF
few	-	TRBV2	TRBJ2-7	TGTGCCGAGAGGGACACAACCTCCTACGAGCAGTACTTC	CAERDTTSYEQYF
-	-	TRBV28	TRBJ1-6	TGTGCCAGCAGTTTAACCGGGGGCACTTCACCCCTCCACTTT	CASSLTGGTSPLHF
-	TRBD2	TRBV5-6	TRBJ2-1	TGTGCCAGCAGCTTGACTAGGACCGGACTAGGCGATTTCGGTGAGCAGTTCTTC	CASSLTRTGLGDFGEQFF
-	-	TRBV19	TRBJ1-2	TGTGCCAGTAGTCAGGGGTACTATGGCTACACCTTC	CASSQGYYGYTF
-	-	TRBV20-1	TRBJ2-7	TGCAGTGCTGGAGGAGGGCCCCGGGAAGAGCAGTACTTC	CSAGGGPREEQYF
-	-	TRBV9	TRBJ2-7	TGTGCCAGCAGCGCCTCAGCGGATCTCTCCTACGAGCAGTACTTC	CASSASADLSYEQYF
-	-	TRBV25-1	TRBJ1-2	TGTGCCGGTAGCCCCGGACAGAACTATGGCTACACCTTC	CAGSPGQNYGYTF
-	TRBD1	TRBV29-1	TRBJ1-1	TGCAGCGTTGAAGTGGTTTATAGGGGGCAGGGAAAGACTGAAGCTTTCTTT	CSVEVVYRGQGKTEAFF
few	-	TRBV25-1	TRBJ1-2	TGTGCCAGCAGTGAGGCAGGGGACTATGGCTACACCTTC	CASSEAGDYGYTF
many	-	TRBV24-1	TRBJ2-3	TGTGCCACCCAGGCAACCTCCGGACGGAGCACAGATACGCAGTATTTT	CATQATSGRSTDTQYF
-	-	TRBV29-1	TRBJ2-7	TGCAGCGTTATGGGTCTGAGCAACGAGCAGTACTTC	CSVMGLSNEQYF
once	TRBD1	TRBV7-9	TRBJ1-2	TGTGCCAGCAGCTCCTGGACAGGGGACTATGGCTACACCTTC	CASSSWTGDYGYTF
many	TRBD1	TRBV6-5	TRBJ1-6	TGTGCCAGCAGTTCAACACCGGGACAGAATTATAATTCACCCCTCCACTTT	CASSSTPGQNYNSPLHF
once	-	TRBV11-2	TRBJ2-7	TGTGCCAGCAGCCCCGCCACGATCCACAACGAGCAGTACTTC	CASSPATIHNEQYF
-	TRBD1	TRBV29-1	TRBJ2-5	TGCAGCGTTAAAACTAACAGGGGATTCCAAGAGACCCAGTACTTC	CSVKTNRGFQETQYF
-	-	TRBV5-6	TRBJ2-7	TGTGCCAGCAGCCAGCGAGCACAGGGCGAGCAGTACTTC	CASSQRAQGEQYF
-	-	TRBV7-9	TRBJ1-2	TGTGCCAGCAGCTTAGCGCTGGCGGGTTCGGAAGGCTACACCTTC	CASSLALAGSEGYTF
-	TRBD1	TRBV20-1	TRBJ2-7	TGCAGTGCTAGAGACACAGGGGGCGCACGGTCCTACGAGCAGTACTTC	CSARDTGGARSYEQYF
many	-	TRBV24-1	TRBJ1-2	TGTGCCACCAGTGATTTTCGGGGGGCTGATGGCTACACCTTC	CATSDFRGADGYTF
many	-	TRBV10-2	TRBJ2-7	TGCGCCAGCAGTGAACAGGGTGACGGGTACGAGCAGTACTTC	CASSEQGDGYEQYF
few	-	TRBV2	TRBJ1-2	TGTGCCAGCACCAGGGGAAACTTTAACTATGGCTACACCTTC	CASTRGNFNYGYTF
many	TRBD1	TRBV5-6	TRBJ2-1	TGTGCCAGCAGCTCGACAGGGGCTGGCTACAATGAGCAGTTCTTC	CASSSTGAGYNEQFF
many	-	TRBV2	TRBJ1-3	TGTGCCAGCAGAGACACAGAAGCTGGAAACACCATATATTTT	CASRDTEAGNTIYF
-	-	TRBV25-1	TRBJ1-5	TGTGCCAGCGGCTTAGCCTGGGACCCGGGACAGCCCCAGCATTTT	CASGLAWDPGQPQHF
-	-	TRBV4-1	TRBJ2-5	TGCGCCAGGGGGAACTACGAGACCCAGTACTTC	CARGNYETQYF
-	TRBD2	TRBV6-1	TRBJ2-1	TGTGCCAGCAGCCTAGCGGGAGACTACAATGAGCAGTTCTTC	CASSLAGDYNEQFF
-	-	TRBV7-2	TRBJ1-5	TGTGCCAGCAGCTTAGTTTCAGGGGCGACCCTGGTTGGGAATCAGCCCCAGCATTTT	CASSLVSGATLVGNQPQHF
-	TRBD2	TRBV20-1	TRBJ2-1	TGCAGTGCCTTCTACGGGACTAGCAATGAGCAGTTCTTC	CSAFYGTSNEQFF
-	-	TRBV29-1	TRBJ2-7	TGCAGCGCCGGCTGGGAGGAGCAGTACTTC	CSAGWEEQYF